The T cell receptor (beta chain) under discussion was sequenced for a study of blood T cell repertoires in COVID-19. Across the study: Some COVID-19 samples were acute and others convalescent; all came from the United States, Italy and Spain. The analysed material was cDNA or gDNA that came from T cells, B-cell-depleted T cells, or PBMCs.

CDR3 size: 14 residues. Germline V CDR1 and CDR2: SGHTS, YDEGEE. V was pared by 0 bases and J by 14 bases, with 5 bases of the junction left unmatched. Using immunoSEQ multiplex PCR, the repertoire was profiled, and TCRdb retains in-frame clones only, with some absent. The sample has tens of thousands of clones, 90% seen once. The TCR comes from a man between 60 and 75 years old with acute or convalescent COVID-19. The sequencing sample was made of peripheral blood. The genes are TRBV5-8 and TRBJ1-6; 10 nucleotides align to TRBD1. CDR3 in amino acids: CASSLGQGALALHF. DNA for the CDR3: TGTGCCAGCAGCTTGGGACAGGGGGCTTTGGCCCTCCACTTT.